This T cell receptor (beta chain) stems from a study of blood T cells in healthy people across ages (dated by TCRdb to between 2015 and 2016). Background on the whole study: In model experiments, template switching captured roughly one uniquely barcoded TCR beta cDNA molecule for every two T cells. Using the same blood draw, the study looked at two additional independent replicas of 1 million unique cDNA reads for two donors, one aged 18 to 30 and the other aged 80 or older. Donors were grouped into four age groups: young (average about 15 years), middle-aged (39), aged (about 59) and long-lived (about 82). The study measured age-related changes in TCR beta repertoire diversity using deep sequencing normalized with unique cDNA molecular identifiers. The research as a whole found: Total diversity estimates from one million sequenced T cells were considered lower bounds and underestimates. There was a strong correlation between observed TCR beta diversity and the percentage of naive T cells measured by flow cytometry. Donor CMV infection status was unknown, potentially confounding age-related changes in expanded clonotypes. Bulk unsorted PBMC profiling prevented conclusive comparison of naive and antigen-experienced compartments. As age increased, observed TCR beta diversity per million T cells dropped in a roughly linear way, and a significant reduction was already evident by age 40. Compared with the aged group, more naive CD4+ T cells, fewer expanded clones and increased TCR diversity were shown by the long-lived group, suggesting age selection.

Notes on this clonotype: It has no known antigen specificity. It has no much larger one-base neighbor in the sample; base qualities were not kept.

The library relied on 5' RACE. Sequencing was performed on an Illumina HiSeq 2500. A second PCR of about 7 to 12 cycles was run with a J-beta primer mix and a sample-barcoded 5' primer. A template-switch 5' adaptor carrying 12 random nucleotides introduced a unique molecular identifier onto each TCR beta cDNA molecule. At least 2.5 million CDR3-containing paired-end reads were obtained from each sample. The Mint cDNA synthesis kit, primed by a TRBC-specific oligonucleotide, was used to synthesize first-strand cDNA from all RNA. Following uracil-DNA glycosylase treatment, all cDNA underwent a first 18-cycle PCR with the universal primers M1SS and BC2_uni_R. The authors' pipeline ran thus. Each sample was normalized by randomly selecting 1 million high-quality reads, each carrying a distinct molecular identifier. Instead of being binned into consensus sequences, reads that shared molecular identifiers were thrown out. MiTCR, set to a Q25 quality threshold and the strictest error-elimination algorithm, was used for CDR3 identification, clonotype clustering and error correction. A nonparametric unseen species model using Euler transformation provided a lower-bound estimate of total TCR beta diversity. TCRdb reprocessing: public reads trimmed at Q25 with fastp, clones called with MiXCR, in-frame beta chains kept. Each record represents a unique CDR3 protein, reported with the most common genes and DNA among its rows. The V and J calls and clone size are TCRdb's, not the authors'. The sample profile shows 1 million or so distinct CDR3 sequences; approximately 26% of them were found once. Approximately 0.79% of the sample belongs to the ten largest clones.

The 39 donors, aged 6 to 90 years, were systemically healthy Caucasian individuals from Russia. Each donor gave ten milliliters of peripheral blood, collected into EDTA-treated Vacutainer tubes. Ficoll-Paque density-gradient centrifugation was used to isolate PBMCs, with at least 6 million per sample. Total RNA, at least 6 micrograms per sample, was extracted from PBMCs with Trizol reagent. Naive CD45RAhigh/CD27high T cell percentages were measured by flow cytometry on a PBMC aliquot from every donor. Taken from cysteine to phenylalanine, the CDR3 has 13 residues. Solely the CDR3 DNA is kept, with 39 bases framed from the first base. V is clipped by 5 bases and J by 5 bases, and the sequence between their germline boundaries is 12 bases long. CDR1 and CDR2 (SGHVS, FQNEAQ) derive from the germline V gene. Another study also made use of these data, one on T cells of mothers and their children. As described in the second report: Nine systemically healthy Caucasian individuals, comprising three mothers and their six children, were included as donors. cDNA synthesis consumed the entire amount of extracted RNA, loaded at about 1.5 ug RNA in each 15 ul reaction. In the second PCR, sample barcodes and 2-4 random nucleotides were introduced via the M1S primer. Over 8 million TCR beta CDR3 reads came from each mother, compared with approximately 3.1 million reads from each child. TCR recombination output is similarly shaped by thymic selection in related and unrelated pairs, with a minor effect exerted by inherited differences. Normalized repertoire overlap in related mother-child pairs was always slightly higher than in unrelated mother-child pairs, but the difference was never significant. No persistent microchimeric T cell clones were detected, at a sensitivity of 90 to 100 clones per million clonotypes. Deep NGS was used in the study to compare the TCR beta repertoires of mothers and children and to look for features that separate related mother-child pairs from unrelated individuals. The mean age was around 40 +/- 4 years for the mothers and around 10 +/- 4 years for the children. After adapter ligation with NEBNext reagents, the libraries were sequenced on Illumina HiSeq 2000 with 100+100 nt paired-end reads. Mother and child libraries were prepared a month apart and sequenced in separate runs to prevent cross-contamination. For each donor, between about 500,000 and 2,000,000 distinct TCR beta clonotypes were identified. Naive TCR beta clonotypes were estimated from low-frequency clonotypes matched to each donor's FACS-determined naive share, without sorting.

The sequencing input was blood. This chain joins TRBV7-8 to TRBJ2-5; a confident D gene designation cannot be given. This receptor was obtained from a girl between 2 and 10 years old in good health. DNA sequence: TGTGCCAGCAGCATCCCCTGCCCGGAGACCCAGTACTTC. Translation gives CASSIPCPETQYF.